This T cell receptor (beta chain) was found in a study of CD8+CD57+ T cells in acquired aplastic anemia. The CDR3 is made up of 15 amino acids. Trimming shortened V by 5 bases and J by 2 bases, and 15 bases separated the two germline ends. The germline gives CDR1 ENHRY, CDR2 SYGVKD. Patients chosen for sequencing had CD8+CD57+ cells that had expanded, as shown by flow cytometry. Genomic DNA was employed as the template in profiling TCR beta VDJ and CDR3. Using its own MiXCR run on the reads, TCRdb lists one record per CDR3 protein. The data contain roughly 80,000 distinct CDR3 sequences, about 70% of them singletons.

This chain joins TRBV10-3 and TRBJ1-1, with a weak D call TRBD1 (5 bases). The sequence was obtained from a human donor with aplastic anemia. The sample taken for sequencing was sorted CD4+, CD8+, or CD8+CD57+ T cells (not recorded which) from PBMCs. For the CDR3, the DNA is TGTGCCATCAGTTTGTCCGCAGGGATTAACACTGAAGCTTTCTTT. Its translation: CAISLSAGINTEAFF.